The present TCR beta chain was sequenced within a study of siplizumab effects on memory and regulatory T cells. Study-wide points: On average, about 69% of mappable alloreactive CD4+ clones were Treg-derived under siplizumab, against about 30% in controls.

The data were produced by immunoSEQ multiplex PCR, yet TCRdb's version contains in-frame clones alone and is incomplete. The table records over 100,000 clones, about 90% of them present only once. On this clone: The antigen remains undetermined.

This clonotype was obtained from a human donor in good health. Source material: Tregs sorted from blood.

CDR3 DNA: TGTGCCAGCAGCCCTACCCTTCGCGGGGAGACCCAGTACTTC. It yields the protein CASSPTLRGETQYF. The J gene is TRBJ2-5, the V gene TRBV6-4; D is perhaps TRBD2 (5 bases). Looked up from germline, CDR1 is MRHNA and CDR2 is SNTAGT. The length of the CDR3 is 14 residues. V dropped 6 bases and J dropped 5 bases, with 16 bases sitting between them.